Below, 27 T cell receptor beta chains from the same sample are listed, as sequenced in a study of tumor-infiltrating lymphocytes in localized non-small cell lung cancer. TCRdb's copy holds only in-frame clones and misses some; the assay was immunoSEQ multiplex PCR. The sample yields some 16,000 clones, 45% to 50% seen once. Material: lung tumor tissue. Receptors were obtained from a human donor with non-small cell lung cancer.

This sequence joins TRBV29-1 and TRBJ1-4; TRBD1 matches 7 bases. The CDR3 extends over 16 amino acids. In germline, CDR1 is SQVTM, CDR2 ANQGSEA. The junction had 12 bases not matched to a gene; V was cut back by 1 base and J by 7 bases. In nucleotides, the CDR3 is TGCAGCGTTGAAGGTGAAGAGACAGGGCTAAGTGAAAAACTGTTTTTT. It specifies CSVEGEETGLSEKLFF.

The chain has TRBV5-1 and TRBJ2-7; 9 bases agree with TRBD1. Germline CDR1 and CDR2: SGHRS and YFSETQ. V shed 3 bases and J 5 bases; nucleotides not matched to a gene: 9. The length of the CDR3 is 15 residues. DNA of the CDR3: TGCGCCAGCAGCTCGACCGGGACAGGGATTGACGAGCAGTACTTC. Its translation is CASSSTGTGIDEQYF.

This chain's CDR3 is CASSVQGSNQPQHF. CDR3 sequence (DNA): TGTGCCAGCAGCGTACAGGGTAGCAATCAGCCCCAGCATTTT. The chain carries TRBV9 and TRBJ1-5; perhaps TRBD1 as D (5 bases). This CDR3 contains 14 residues. Germline CDR1 reads SGDLS; CDR2 reads YYNGEE. V gave up 1 base and J gave up 0 bases, with 5 bases separating them. Using reference TRBV9 and TRBJ1-5 for the parts outside the CDR3, the full variable domain is DSGVTQTPKHLITATGQRVTLRCSPRSGDLSVYWYQQSLDQGLQFLIQYYNGEERAKGNILERFSAQQFPDLHSELNLSSLELGDSALYFCASSVQGSNQPQHFGDGTRLSIL.

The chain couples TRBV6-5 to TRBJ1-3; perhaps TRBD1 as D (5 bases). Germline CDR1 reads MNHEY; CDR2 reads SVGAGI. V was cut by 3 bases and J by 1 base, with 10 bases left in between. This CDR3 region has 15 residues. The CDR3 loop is CASSYSGTSGNTIYF. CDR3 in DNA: TGTGCCAGCAGTTATTCCGGGACGTCTGGAAACACCATATATTTT.

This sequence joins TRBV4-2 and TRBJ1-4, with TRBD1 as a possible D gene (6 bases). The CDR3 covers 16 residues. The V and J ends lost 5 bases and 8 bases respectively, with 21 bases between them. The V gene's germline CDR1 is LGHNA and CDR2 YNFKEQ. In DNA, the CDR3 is TGTGCCAGCAGCGAGGCGCGTAGGGGGTACGAGGAAAAACTGTTTTTT. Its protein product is CASSEARRGYEEKLFF.

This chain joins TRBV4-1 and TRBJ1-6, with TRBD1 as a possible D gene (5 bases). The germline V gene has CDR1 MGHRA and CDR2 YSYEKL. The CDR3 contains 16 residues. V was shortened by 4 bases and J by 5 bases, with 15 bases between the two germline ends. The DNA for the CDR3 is TGCGCCAGCAGCCTGAGGCGTGGGGGGGATAATTCACCCCTCCACTTT. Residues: CASSLRRGGDNSPLHF.

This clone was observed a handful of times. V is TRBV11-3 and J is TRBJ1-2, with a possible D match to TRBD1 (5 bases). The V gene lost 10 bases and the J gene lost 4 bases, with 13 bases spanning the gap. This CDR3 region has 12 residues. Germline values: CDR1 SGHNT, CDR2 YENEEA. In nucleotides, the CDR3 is TGTGCCACCCTAAAGGGGTTCTATGGCTACACCTTC. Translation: CATLKGFYGYTF. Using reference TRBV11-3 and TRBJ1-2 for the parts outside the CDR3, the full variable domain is EAGVVQSPRYKIIEKKQPVAFWCNPISGHNTLYWYLQNLGQGPELLIRYENEEAVDDSQLPKDRFSAERLKGVDSTLKIQPAELGDSAVYLCATLKGFYGYTFGSGTRLTVV.

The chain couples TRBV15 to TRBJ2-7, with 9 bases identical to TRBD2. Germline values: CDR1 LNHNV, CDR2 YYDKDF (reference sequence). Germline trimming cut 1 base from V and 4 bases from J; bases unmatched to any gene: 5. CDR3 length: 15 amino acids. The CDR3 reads CATSRVRGGPYEQYF. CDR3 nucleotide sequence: TGTGCCACCAGCAGAGTGCGGGGGGGCCCATACGAGCAGTACTTC.

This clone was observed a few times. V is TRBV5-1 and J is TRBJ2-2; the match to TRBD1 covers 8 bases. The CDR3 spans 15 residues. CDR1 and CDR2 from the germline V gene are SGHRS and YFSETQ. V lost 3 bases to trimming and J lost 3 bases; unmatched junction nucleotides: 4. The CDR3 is CASSSGQGYTGELFF. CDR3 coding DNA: TGCGCCAGCAGCTCCGGACAGGGTTACACCGGGGAGCTGTTTTTT. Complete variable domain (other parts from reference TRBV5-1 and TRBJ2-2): KAGVTQTPRYLIKTRGQQVTLSCSPISGHRSVSWYQQTPGQGLQFLFEYFSETQRNKGNFPGRFSGRQFSNSRSEMNVSTLELGDSALYLCASSSGQGYTGELFFGEGSRLTVL.

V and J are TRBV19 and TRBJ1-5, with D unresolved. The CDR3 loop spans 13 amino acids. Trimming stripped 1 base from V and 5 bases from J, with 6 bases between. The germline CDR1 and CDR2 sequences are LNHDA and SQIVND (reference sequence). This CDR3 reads CASSIVQDQPQHF. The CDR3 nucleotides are TGTGCCAGTAGTATAGTACAAGATCAGCCCCAGCATTTT.

The CDR3 spells CASSESSTGPTDEKLFF. In nucleotides, the CDR3 is TGTGCCAGCAGTGAAAGTAGTACAGGCCCGACGGATGAAAAACTGTTTTTT. V and J are TRBV2 and TRBJ1-4, with D possibly being TRBD1 (5 bases). From germline, CDR1 is SNHLY and CDR2 FYNNEI. Trimming pared 2 bases from V and 6 bases from J, leaving 19 bases between. The CDR3 runs 17 residues.

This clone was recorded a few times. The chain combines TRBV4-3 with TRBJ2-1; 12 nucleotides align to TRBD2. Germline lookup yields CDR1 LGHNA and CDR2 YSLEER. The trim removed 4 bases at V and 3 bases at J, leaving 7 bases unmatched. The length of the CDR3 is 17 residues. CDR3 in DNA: TGCGCCAGCAGCCCCAGGACTAGCGGGGCCTTCTACAATGAGCAGTTCTTC. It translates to CASSPRTSGAFYNEQFF.

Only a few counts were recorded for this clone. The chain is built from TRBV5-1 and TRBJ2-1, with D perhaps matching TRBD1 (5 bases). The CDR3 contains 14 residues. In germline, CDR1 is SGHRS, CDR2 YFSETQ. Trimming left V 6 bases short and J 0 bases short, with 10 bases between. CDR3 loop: CASMDTGSYNEQFF. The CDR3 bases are TGCGCCAGCATGGACACCGGCTCCTACAATGAGCAGTTCTTC.

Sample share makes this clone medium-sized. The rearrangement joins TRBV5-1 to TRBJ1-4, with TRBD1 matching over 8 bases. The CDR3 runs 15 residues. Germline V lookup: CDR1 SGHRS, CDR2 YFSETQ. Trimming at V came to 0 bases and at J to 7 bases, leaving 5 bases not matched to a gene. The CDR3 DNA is TGCGCCAGCAGCTTGGGGGGGACAGGCGGTGAAAAACTGTTTTTT. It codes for CASSLGGTGGEKLFF.

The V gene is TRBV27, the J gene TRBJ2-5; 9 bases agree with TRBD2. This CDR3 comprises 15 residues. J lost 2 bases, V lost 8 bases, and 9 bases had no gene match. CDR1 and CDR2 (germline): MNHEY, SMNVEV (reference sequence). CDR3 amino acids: CASHSGAGGQETQYF. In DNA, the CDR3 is TGTGCCAGCCATTCGGGGGCGGGGGGGCAAGAGACCCAGTACTTC.

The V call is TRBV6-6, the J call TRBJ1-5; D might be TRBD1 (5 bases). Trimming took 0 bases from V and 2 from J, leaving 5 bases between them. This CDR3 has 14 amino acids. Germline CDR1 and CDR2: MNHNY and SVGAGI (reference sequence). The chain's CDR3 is CASSYSGGNQPQHF. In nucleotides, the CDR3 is TGTGCCAGCAGTTACTCGGGGGGCAATCAGCCCCAGCATTTT.

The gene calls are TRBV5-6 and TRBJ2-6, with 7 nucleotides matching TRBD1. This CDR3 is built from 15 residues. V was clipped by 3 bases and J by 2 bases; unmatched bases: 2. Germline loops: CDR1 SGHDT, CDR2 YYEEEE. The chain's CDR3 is CASSSGQPGANVLTF. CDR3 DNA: TGTGCCAGCAGCTCGGGACAGCCTGGGGCCAACGTCCTGACTTTC.

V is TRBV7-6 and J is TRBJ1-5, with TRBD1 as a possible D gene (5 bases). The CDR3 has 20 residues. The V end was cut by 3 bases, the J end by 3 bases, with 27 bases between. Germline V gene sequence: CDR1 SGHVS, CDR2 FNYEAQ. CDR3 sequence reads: CASSFLPWGGGGLYNQPQHF. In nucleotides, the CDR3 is TGTGCCAGCAGCTTCCTTCCGTGGGGAGGCGGGGGACTATACAATCAGCCCCAGCATTTT.

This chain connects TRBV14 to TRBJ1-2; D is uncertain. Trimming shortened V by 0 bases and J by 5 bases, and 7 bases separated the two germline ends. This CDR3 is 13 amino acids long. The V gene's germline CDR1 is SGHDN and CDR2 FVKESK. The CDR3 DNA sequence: TGTGCCAGCAGCCAAGAGGGCCTTTATGGCTACACCTTC. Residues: CASSQEGLYGYTF.

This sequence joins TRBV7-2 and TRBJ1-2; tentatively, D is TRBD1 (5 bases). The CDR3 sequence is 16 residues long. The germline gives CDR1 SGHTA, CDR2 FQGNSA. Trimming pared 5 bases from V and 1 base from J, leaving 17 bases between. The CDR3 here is CASSNLSPGLNYGYTF. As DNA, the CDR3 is TGTGCCAGCAGCAATCTTTCGCCGGGACTTAACTATGGCTACACCTTC.

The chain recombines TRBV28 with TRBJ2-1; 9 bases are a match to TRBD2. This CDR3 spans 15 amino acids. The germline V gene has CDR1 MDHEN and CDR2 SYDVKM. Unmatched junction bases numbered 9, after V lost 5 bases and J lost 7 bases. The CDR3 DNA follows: TGTGCCAGCAGTCCGCCCGGGACTAGCATGAATGAGCAGTTCTTC. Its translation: CASSPPGTSMNEQFF.

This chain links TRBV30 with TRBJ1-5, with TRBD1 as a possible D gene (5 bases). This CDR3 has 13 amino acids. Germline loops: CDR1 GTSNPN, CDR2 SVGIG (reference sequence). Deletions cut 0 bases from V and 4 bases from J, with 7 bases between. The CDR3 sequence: CAWSVGENQPQHF. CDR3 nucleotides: TGTGCCTGGAGTGTAGGGGAAAATCAGCCCCAGCATTTT.

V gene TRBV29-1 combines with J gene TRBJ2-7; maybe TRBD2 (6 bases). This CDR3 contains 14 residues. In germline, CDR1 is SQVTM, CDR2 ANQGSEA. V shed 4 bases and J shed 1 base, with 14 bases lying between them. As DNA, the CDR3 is TGCAGCGTTGGACGCGGGGTTATTTCCTACGAGCAGTACTTC. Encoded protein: CSVGRGVISYEQYF.

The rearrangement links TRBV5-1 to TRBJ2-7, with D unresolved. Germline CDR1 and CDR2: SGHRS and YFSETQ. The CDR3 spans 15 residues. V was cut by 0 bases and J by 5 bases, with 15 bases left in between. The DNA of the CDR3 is TGCGCCAGCAGCTTGGACGGTTTGTTTGTGGACGAGCAGTACTTC. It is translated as CASSLDGLFVDEQYF.

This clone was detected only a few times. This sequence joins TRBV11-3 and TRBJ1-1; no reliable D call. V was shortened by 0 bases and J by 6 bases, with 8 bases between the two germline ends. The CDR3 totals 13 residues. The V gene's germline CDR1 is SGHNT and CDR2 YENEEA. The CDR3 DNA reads TGTGCCAGCAGCTTAGATCTGGGCGCTGAAGCTTTCTTT. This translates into CASSLDLGAEAFF.

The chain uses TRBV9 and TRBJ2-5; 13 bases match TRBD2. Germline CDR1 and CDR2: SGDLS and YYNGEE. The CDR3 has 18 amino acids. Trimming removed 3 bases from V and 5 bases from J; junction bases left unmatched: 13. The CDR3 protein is CASSARLTSGGREETQYF. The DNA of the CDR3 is TGTGCCAGCAGCGCCCGACTGACTAGCGGGGGGCGGGAGGAGACCCAGTACTTC.

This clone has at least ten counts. The DNA of the CDR3 is TGTGCCAGCAGTTTAACCTTAAACACCGGGGAGCTGTTTTTT. It is translated as CASSLTLNTGELFF. The chain employs TRBV6-5 and TRBJ2-2; D remains unclear. V dropped 4 bases and J dropped 2 bases, with 8 bases sitting between them. The CDR3 is 14 residues long. Germline CDR1 MNHEY, CDR2 SVGAGI.